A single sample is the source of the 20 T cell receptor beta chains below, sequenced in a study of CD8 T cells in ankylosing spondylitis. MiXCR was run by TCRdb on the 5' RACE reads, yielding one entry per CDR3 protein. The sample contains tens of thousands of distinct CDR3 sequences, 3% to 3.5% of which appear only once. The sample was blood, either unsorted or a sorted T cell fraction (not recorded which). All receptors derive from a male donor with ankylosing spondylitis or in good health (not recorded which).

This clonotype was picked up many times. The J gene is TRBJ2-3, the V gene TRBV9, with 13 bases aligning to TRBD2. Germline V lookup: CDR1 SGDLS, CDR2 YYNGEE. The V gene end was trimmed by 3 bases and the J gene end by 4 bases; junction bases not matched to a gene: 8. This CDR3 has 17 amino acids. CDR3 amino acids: CASSARGTSGVADTQYF. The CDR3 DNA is TGTGCCAGCAGCGCCCGAGGGACTAGCGGGGTCGCAGATACGCAGTATTTT. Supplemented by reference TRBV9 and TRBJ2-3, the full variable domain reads DSGVTQTPKHLITATGQRVTLRCSPRSGDLSVYWYQQSLDQGLQFLIQYYNGEERAKGNILERFSAQQFPDLHSELNLSSLELGDSALYFCASSARGTSGVADTQYFGPGTRLTVL.

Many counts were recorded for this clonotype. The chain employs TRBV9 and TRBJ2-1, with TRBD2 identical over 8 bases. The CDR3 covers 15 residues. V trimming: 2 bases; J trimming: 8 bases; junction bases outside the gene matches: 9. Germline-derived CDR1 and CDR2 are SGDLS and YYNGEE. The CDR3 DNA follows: TGTGCCAGCAGCGTGGACGGGAGGGCCCCCCATGAGCAGTTCTTC. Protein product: CASSVDGRAPHEQFF.

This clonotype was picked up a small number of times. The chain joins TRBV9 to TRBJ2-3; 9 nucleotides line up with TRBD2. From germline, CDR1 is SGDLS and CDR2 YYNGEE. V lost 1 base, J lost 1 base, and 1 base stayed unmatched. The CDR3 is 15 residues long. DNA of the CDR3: TGTGCCAGCAGCGTATCTAGCGGGGGCACAGATACGCAGTATTTT. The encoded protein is CASSVSSGGTDTQYF.

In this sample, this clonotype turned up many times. This chain's CDR3 is CASSAPLSGSVDEQFF. DNA of the CDR3: TGTGCCAGCAGCGCACCCTTATCCGGGAGTGTCGATGAGCAGTTCTTC. The rearrangement uses TRBV9 and TRBJ2-1, with a weak D call TRBD2 (6 bases). In germline, CDR1 is SGDLS, CDR2 YYNGEE. Trimming stripped 3 bases from V and 8 bases from J, with 21 bases between. The CDR3 has 16 residues.

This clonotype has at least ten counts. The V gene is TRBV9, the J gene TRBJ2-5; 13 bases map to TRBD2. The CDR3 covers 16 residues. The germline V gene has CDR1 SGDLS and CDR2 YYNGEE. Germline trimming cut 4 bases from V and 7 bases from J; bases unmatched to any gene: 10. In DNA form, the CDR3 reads TGTGCCAGCAGCACCGGAACTAGCGGGAGGGGTAGGACCCAGTACTTC. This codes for CASSTGTSGRGRTQYF.

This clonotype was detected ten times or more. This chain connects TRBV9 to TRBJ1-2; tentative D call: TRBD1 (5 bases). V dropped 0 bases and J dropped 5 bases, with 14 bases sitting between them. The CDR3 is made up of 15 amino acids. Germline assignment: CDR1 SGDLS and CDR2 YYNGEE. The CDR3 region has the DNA TGTGCCAGCAGCGTAGACCAGGGAGGCCCTTATGGCTACACCTTC. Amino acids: CASSVDQGGPYGYTF. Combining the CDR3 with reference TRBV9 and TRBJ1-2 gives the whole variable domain DSGVTQTPKHLITATGQRVTLRCSPRSGDLSVYWYQQSLDQGLQFLIQYYNGEERAKGNILERFSAQQFPDLHSELNLSSLELGDSALYFCASSVDQGGPYGYTFGSGTRLTVV.

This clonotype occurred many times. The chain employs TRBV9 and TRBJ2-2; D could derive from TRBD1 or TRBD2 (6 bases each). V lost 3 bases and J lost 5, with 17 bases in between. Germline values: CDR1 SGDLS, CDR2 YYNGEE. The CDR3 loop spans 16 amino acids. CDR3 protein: CASSDPGAGRTGELFF. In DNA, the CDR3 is TGTGCCAGCAGCGATCCGGGGGCGGGTCGGACCGGGGAGCTGTTTTTT.

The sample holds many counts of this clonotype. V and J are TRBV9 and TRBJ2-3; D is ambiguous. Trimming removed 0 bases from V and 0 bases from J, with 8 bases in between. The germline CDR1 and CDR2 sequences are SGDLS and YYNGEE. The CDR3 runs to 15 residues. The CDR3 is CASSVAVHSTDTQYF. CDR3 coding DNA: TGTGCCAGCAGCGTAGCTGTCCATAGCACAGATACGCAGTATTTT.

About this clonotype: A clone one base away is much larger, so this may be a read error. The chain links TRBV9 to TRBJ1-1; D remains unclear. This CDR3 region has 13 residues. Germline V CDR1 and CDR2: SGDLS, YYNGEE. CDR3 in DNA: TGTGCCAGCAGCGTAGGTACTGGCACTGACGCTTTCTTT. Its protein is CASSVGTGTDAFF.

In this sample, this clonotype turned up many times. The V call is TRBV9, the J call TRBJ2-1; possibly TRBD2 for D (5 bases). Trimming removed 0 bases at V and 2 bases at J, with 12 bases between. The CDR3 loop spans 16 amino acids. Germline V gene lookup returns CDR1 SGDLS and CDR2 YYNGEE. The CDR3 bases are TGTGCCAGCAGCGTAGGAGGTAGCGAGGCCTACAATGAGCAGTTCTTC. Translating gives CASSVGGSEAYNEQFF.

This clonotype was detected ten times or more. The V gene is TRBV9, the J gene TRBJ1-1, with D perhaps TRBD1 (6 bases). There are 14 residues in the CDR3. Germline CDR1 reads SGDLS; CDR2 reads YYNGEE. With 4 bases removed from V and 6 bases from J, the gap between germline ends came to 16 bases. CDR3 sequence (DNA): TGTGCCAGCAGCCCCCCGGGGGCAGATTCTGAAGCTTTCTTT. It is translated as CASSPPGADSEAFF.

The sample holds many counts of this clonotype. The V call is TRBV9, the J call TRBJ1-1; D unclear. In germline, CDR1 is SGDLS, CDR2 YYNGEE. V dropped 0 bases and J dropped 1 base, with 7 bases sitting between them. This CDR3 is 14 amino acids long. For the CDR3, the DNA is TGTGCCAGCAGCGTAGCCGAGGGGAACACTGAAGCTTTCTTT. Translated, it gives CASSVAEGNTEAFF.

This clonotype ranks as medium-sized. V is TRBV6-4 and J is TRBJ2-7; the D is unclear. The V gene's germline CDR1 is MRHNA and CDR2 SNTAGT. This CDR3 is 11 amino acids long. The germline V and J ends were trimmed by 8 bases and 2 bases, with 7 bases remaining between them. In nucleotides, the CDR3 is TGTGCCAGCCCCCCCGCCTACGAGCAGTACGTC. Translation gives CASPPAYEQYV.

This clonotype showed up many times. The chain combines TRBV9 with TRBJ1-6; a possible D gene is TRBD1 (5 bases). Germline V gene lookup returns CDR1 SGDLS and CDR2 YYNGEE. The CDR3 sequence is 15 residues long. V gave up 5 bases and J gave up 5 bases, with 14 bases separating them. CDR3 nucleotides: TGTGCCAGCAGTCCCCAGGGTTTTAATAATTCACCCCTCCACTTT. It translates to CASSPQGFNNSPLHF. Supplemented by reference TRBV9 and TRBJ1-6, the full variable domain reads DSGVTQTPKHLITATGQRVTLRCSPRSGDLSVYWYQQSLDQGLQFLIQYYNGEERAKGNILERFSAQQFPDLHSELNLSSLELGDSALYFCASSPQGFNNSPLHFGNGTRLTVT.

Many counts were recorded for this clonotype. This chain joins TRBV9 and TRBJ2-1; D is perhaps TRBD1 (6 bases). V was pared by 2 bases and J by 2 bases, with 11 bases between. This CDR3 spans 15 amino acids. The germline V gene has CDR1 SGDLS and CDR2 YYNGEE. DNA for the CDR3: TGTGCCAGCAGCGTCCAGGGGATCGCCTACAATGAGCAGTTCTTC. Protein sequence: CASSVQGIAYNEQFF.

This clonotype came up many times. CDR3 in amino acids: CASSVGQVDTQYF. CDR3 coding DNA: TGTGCCAGCAGCGTAGGTCAAGTAGATACGCAGTATTTT. The chain employs TRBV9 and TRBJ2-3; D not resolved. Germline CDR1 reads SGDLS; CDR2 reads YYNGEE. The V and J ends lost 0 bases and 5 bases respectively, with 7 bases between them. This CDR3 is 13 amino acids long.

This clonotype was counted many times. The CDR3 DNA sequence: TGTGCCAGCAGCGTAGCGGCGGGGGGGCTTACCGGGGAGCTGTTTTTT. It codes for CASSVAAGGLTGELFF. The chain is built from TRBV9 and TRBJ2-2, with 9 bases matching TRBD2. V lost 0 bases to trimming and J lost 5 bases; unmatched junction nucleotides: 5. Germline V gene sequence: CDR1 SGDLS, CDR2 YYNGEE. The CDR3 is 16 amino acids. Combining the CDR3 with reference TRBV9 and TRBJ2-2 gives the whole variable domain DSGVTQTPKHLITATGQRVTLRCSPRSGDLSVYWYQQSLDQGLQFLIQYYNGEERAKGNILERFSAQQFPDLHSELNLSSLELGDSALYFCASSVAAGGLTGELFFGEGSRLTVL.

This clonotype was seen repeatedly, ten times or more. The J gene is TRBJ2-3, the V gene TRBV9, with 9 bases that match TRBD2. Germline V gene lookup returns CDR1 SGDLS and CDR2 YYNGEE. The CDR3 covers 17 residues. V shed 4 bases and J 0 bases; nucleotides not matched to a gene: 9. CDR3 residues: CASSPAPSGVSTDTQYF. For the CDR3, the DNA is TGTGCCAGCAGCCCCGCCCCTAGCGGGGTAAGCACAGATACGCAGTATTTT.

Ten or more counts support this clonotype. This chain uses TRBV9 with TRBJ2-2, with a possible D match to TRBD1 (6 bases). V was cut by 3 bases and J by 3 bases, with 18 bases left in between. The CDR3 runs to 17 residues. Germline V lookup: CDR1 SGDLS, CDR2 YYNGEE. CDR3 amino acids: CASSAKTTGKYTGELFF. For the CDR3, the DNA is TGTGCCAGCAGCGCGAAGACCACAGGGAAATACACCGGGGAGCTGTTTTTT.

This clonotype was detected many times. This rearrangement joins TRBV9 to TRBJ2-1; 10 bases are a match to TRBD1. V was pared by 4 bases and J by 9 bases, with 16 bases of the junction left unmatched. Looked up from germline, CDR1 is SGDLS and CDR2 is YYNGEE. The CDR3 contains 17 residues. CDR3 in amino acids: CASSSSSPDRGFGEQFF. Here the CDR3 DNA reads TGTGCCAGCAGCTCATCTTCCCCGGACAGGGGGTTCGGTGAGCAGTTCTTC.